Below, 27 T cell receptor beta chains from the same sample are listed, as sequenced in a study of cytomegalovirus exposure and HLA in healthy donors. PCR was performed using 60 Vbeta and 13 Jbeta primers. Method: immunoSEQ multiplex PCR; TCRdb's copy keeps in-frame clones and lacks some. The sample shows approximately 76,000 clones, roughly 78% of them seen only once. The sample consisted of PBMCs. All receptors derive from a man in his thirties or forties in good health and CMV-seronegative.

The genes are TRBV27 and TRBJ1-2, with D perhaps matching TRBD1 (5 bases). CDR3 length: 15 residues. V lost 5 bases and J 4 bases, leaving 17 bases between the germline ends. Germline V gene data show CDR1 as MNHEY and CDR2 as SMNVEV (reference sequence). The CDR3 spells CASSPTPGNPYGYTF. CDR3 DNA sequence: TGTGCCAGCAGTCCAACACCAGGGAACCCCTATGGCTACACCTTC.

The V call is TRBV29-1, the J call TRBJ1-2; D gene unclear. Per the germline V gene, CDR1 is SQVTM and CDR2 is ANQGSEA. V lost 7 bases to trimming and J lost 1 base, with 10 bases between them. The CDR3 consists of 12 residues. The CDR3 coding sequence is TGCAGCGCCGGCGGGAGTAACTATGGCTACACCTTC. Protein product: CSAGGSNYGYTF.

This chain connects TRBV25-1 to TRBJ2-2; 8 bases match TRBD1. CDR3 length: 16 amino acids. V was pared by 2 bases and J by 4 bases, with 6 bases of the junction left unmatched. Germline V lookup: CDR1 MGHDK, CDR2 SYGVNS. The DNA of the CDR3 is TGTGCCAGCAGTGAACAGAGGACAGGGACCACCGGGGAGCTGTTTTTT. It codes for CASSEQRTGTTGELFF.

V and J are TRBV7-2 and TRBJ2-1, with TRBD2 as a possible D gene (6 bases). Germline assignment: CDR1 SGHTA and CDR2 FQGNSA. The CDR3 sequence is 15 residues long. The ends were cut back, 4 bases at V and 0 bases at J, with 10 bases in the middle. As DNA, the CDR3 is TGTGCCAGCAGCTACCGGGACTTCTCCTACAATGAGCAGTTCTTC. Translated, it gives CASSYRDFSYNEQFF.

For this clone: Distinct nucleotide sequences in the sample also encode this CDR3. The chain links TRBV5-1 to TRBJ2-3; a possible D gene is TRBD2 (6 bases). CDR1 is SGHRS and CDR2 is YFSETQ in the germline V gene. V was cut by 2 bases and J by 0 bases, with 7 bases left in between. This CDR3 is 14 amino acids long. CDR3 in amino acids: CASSFGGSTDTQYF. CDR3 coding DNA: TGCGCCAGCAGCTTCGGGGGAAGCACAGATACGCAGTATTTT.

The CDR3 DNA follows: TGTGCCAGCAGTTTCGGCAGGGCCAATTCACCCCTCCACTTT. This encodes CASSFGRANSPLHF. The chain recombines TRBV27 with TRBJ1-6; a weak D match, TRBD1 (5 bases). V lost 3 bases, J lost 7 bases, and 10 bases lay in between. Per germline, CDR1 MNHEY and CDR2 SMNVEV (reference sequence). The CDR3 contains 14 residues.

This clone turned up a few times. CDR3 in DNA: TGTGCCAGCAGCCCCTACCGGGATCACACTGAAGCTTTCTTT. The encoded protein is CASSPYRDHTEAFF. This sequence joins TRBV7-9 and TRBJ1-1; no firm D call. The V and J ends lost 5 bases and 3 bases respectively, with 13 bases between them. The CDR3 is made up of 14 amino acids. Germline CDR1 SEHNR, CDR2 FQNEAQ (reference sequence).

In nucleotides, the CDR3 is TGCGCCAGCGGGGAGAGCCTCAATCAGCCCCAGCATTTT. Amino acids: CASGESLNQPQHF. This sequence joins TRBV10-1 and TRBJ1-5; no reliable D call. Trimming cost V 8 bases and J 3 bases, with 11 bases left between them. Germline CDR1 and CDR2: WNHNN and SYGVQD (reference sequence). The length of the CDR3 is 13 residues.

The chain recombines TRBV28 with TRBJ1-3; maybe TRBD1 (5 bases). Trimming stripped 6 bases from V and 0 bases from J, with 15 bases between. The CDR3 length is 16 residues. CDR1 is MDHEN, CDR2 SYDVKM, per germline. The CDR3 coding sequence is TGTGCCAGCAGCGTGACAGCTCTAGTCTCTGGAAACACCATATATTTT. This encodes CASSVTALVSGNTIYF.

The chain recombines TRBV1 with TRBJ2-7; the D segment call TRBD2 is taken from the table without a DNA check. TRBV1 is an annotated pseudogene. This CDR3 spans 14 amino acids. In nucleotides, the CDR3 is TGCACCAGCAGCCAGCGGGAAGGGTCCTACGAGCAGTACTTC. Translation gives CTSSQREGSYEQYF.

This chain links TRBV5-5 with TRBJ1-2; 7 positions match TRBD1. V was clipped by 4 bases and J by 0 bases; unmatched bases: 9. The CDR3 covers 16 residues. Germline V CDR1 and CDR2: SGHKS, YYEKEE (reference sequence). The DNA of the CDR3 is TGTGCCAGCAGCCCGGACAGGTCCGTAGCTAACTATGGCTACACCTTC. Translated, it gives CASSPDRSVANYGYTF.

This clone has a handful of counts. CDR3 nucleotide sequence: TGTGCCAGCAGCTTCGGGACTAGCGTTAGCACAGATACGCAGTATTTT. Amino acids: CASSFGTSVSTDTQYF. The V call is TRBV13, the J call TRBJ2-3, with 10 bases fitting TRBD2. This CDR3 has 16 amino acids. In germline, CDR1 is PRHDT, CDR2 FYEKMQ (reference sequence). With V trimmed by 3 bases and J by 0 bases, 3 bases remained unmatched. The whole variable domain, filled in from reference TRBV13 and TRBJ2-3, reads AAGVIQSPRHLIKEKRETATLKCYPIPRHDTVYWYQQGPGQDPQFLISFYEKMQSDKGSIPDRFSAQQFSDYHSELNMSSLELGDSALYFCASSFGTSVSTDTQYFGPGTRLTVL.

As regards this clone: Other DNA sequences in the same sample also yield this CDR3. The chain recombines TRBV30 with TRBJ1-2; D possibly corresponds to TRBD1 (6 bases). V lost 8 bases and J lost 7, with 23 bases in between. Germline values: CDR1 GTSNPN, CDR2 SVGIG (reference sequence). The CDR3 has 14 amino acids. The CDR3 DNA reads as TGTGCCACGTTCCCCTACAGGGATAGGGCTGGCTACACCTTC. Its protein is CATFPYRDRAGYTF.

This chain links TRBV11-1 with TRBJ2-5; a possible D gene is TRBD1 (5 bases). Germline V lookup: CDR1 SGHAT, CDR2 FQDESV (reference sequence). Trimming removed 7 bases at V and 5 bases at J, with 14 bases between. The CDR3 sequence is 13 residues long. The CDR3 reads CASNGHFGETQYF. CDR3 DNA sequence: TGTGCCAGCAACGGACATTTCGGGGAGACCCAGTACTTC. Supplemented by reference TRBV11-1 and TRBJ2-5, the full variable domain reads EAEVAQSPRYKITEKSQAVAFWCDPISGHATLYWYRQILGQGPELLVQFQDESVVDDSQLPKDRFSAERLKGVDSTLKIQPAELGDSAMYLCASNGHFGETQYFGPGTRLLVL.

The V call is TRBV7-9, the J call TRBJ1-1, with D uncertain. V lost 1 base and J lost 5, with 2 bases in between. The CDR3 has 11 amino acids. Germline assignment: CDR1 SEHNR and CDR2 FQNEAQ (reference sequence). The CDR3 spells CASSLVTEAFF. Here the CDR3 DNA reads TGTGCCAGCAGCTTAGTAACTGAAGCTTTCTTT.

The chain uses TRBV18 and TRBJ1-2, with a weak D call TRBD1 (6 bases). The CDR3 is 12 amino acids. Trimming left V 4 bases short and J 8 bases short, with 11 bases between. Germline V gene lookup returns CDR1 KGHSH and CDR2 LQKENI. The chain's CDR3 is CASSQTRGGYTF. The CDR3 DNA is TGTGCCAGCTCACAAACCAGGGGAGGCTACACCTTC.

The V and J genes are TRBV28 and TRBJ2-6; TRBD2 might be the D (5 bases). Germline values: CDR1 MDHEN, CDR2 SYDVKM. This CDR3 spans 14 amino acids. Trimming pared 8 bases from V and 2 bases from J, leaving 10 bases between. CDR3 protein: CASGSDPGANVLTF. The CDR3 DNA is TGTGCCAGCGGGAGTGACCCTGGGGCCAACGTCCTGACTTTC.

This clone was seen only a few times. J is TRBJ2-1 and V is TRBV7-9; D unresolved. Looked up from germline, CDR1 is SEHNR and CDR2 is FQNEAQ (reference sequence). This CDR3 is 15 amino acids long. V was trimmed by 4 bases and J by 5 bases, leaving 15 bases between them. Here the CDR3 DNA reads TGTGCCAGCAGCTCCAATAGGAGAGTAAACAATGAGCAGTTCTTC. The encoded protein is CASSSNRRVNNEQFF.

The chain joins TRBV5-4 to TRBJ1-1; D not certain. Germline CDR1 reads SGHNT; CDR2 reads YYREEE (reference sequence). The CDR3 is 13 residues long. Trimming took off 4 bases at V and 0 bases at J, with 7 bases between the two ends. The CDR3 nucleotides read TGTGCCAGCAGCCCGGAGTTGAACACTGAAGCTTTCTTT. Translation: CASSPELNTEAFF.

CDR3 sequence (DNA): TGCGCCAGCAGCCAAGGGGCGTCGACTGAAGCTTTCTTT. It encodes CASSQGASTEAFF. V and J are TRBV4-1 and TRBJ1-1, with no clear D. Trimming pared 1 base from V and 5 bases from J, leaving 8 bases between. This CDR3 has 13 residues. Germline V gene lookup returns CDR1 MGHRA and CDR2 YSYEKL.

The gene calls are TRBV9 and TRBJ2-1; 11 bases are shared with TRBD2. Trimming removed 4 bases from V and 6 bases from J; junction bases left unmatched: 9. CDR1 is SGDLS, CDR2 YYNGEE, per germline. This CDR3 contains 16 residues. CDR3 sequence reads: CASSRALAGGSNEQFF. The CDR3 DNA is TGTGCCAGCAGCCGAGCTCTAGCGGGAGGCTCCAATGAGCAGTTCTTC.

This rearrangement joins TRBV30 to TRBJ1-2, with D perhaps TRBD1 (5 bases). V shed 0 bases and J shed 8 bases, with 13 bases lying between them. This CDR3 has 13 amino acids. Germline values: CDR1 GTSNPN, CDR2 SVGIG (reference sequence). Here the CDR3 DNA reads TGTGCCTGGAGTGTAGACGGATGGGGCGGCTACACCTTC. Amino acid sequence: CAWSVDGWGGYTF.

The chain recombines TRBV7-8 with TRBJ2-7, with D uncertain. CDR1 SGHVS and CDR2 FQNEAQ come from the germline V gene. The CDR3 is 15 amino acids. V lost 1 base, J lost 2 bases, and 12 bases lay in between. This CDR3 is CASSLDAHPTYEQYF. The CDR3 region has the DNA TGTGCCAGCAGCTTAGATGCACACCCGACCTACGAGCAGTACTTC.

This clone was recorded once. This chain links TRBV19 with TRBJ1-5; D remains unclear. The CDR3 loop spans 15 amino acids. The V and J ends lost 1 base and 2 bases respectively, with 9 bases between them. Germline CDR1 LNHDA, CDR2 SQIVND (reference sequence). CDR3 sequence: CASSIGGIGNQPQHF. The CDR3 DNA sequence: TGTGCCAGTAGTATAGGAGGGATTGGCAATCAGCCCCAGCATTTT.

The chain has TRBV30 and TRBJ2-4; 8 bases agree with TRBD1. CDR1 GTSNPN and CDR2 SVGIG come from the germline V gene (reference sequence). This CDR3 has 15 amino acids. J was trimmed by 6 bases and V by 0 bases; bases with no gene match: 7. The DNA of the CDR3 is TGTGCCTGGAGTGTACAGGGGGAATTGGTAAACATTCAGTACTTC. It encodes CAWSVQGELVNIQYF.

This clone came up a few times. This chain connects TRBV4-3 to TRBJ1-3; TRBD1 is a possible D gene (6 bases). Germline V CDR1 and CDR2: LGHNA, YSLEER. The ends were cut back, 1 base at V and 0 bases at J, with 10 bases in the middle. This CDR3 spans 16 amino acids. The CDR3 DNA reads TGCGCCAGCAGCCAAGGACAGGCCGGCTCTGGAAACACCATATATTTT. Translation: CASSQGQAGSGNTIYF.

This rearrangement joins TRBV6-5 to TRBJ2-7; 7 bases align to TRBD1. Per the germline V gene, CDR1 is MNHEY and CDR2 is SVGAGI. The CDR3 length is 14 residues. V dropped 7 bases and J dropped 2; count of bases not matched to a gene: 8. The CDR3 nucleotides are TGTGCCAGCACTCGGGGACAGCCTCCCTACGAGCAGTACTTC. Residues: CASTRGQPPYEQYF.